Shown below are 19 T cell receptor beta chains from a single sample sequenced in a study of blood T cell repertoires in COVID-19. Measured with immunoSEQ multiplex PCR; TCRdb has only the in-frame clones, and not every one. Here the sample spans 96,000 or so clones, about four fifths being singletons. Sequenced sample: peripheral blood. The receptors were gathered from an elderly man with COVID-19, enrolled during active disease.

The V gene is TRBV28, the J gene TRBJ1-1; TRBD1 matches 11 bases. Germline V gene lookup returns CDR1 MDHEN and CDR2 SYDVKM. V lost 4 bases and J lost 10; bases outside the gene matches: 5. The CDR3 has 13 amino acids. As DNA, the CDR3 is TGTGCCAGCAGTTACCAGGGGACAGGGGGAGCTTTCTTT. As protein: CASSYQGTGGAFF.

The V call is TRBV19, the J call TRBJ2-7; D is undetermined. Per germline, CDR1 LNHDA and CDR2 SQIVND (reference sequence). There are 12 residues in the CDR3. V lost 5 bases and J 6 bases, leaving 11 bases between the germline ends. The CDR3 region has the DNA TGTGCCAGTAGTCGTTACCCCGGCGAGCAGTACTTC. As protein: CASSRYPGEQYF.

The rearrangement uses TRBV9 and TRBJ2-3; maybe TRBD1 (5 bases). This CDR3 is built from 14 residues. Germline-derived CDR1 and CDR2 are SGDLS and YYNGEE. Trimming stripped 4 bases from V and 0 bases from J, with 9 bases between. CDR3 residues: CASSSPGSTDTQYF. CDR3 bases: TGTGCCAGCAGCTCTCCAGGGAGCACAGATACGCAGTATTTT.

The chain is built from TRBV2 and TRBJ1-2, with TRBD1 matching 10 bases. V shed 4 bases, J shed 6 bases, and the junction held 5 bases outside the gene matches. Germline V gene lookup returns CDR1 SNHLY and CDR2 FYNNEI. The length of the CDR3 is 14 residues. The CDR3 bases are TGTGCCAGCAGTGGACCGACAGGGGGCGATGGCTACACCTTC. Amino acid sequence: CASSGPTGGDGYTF.

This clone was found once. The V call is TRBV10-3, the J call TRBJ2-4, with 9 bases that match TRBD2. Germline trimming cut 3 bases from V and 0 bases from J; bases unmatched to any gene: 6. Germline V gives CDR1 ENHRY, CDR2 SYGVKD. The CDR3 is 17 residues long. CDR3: CAISDPPLAGAKNIQYF. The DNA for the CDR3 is TGTGCCATCAGTGACCCCCCACTAGCGGGAGCCAAAAACATTCAGTACTTC.

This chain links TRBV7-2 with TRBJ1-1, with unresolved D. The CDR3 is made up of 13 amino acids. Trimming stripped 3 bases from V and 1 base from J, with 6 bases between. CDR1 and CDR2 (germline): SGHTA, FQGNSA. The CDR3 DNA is TGTGCCAGCAGCTTTACAGCGAACACTGAAGCTTTCTTT. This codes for CASSFTANTEAFF.

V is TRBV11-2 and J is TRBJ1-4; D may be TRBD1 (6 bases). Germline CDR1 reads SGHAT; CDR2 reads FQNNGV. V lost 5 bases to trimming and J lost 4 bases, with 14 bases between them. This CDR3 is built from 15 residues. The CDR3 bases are TGTGCCAGCAGCACCCACAGGGCGGGTAATGAAAAACTGTTTTTT. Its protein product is CASSTHRAGNEKLFF.

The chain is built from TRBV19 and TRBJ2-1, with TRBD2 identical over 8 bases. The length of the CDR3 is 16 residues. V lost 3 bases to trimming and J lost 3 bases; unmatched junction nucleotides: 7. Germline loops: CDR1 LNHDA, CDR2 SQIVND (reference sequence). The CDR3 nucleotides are TGTGCCAGTAGTATGTTTGGGACTAGGGACTACAATGAGCAGTTCTTC. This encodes CASSMFGTRDYNEQFF. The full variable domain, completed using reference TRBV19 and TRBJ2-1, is DGGITQSPKYLFRKEGQNVTLSCEQNLNHDAMYWYRQDPGQGLRLIYYSQIVNDFQKGDIAEGYSVSREKKESFPLTVTSAQKNPTAFYLCASSMFGTRDYNEQFFGPGTRLTVL.

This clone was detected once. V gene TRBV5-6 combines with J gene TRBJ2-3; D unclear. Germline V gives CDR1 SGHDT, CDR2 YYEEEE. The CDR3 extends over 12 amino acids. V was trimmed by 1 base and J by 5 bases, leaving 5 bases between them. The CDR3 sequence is CASSLYGDTQYF. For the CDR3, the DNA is TGTGCCAGCAGCTTGTACGGAGATACGCAGTATTTT.

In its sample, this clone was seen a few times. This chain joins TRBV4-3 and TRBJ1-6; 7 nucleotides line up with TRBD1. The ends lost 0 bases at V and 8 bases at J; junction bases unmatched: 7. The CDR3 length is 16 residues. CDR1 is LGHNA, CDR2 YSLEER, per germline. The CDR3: CASSQDSGRGDSPLHF. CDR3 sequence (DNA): TGCGCCAGCAGCCAAGATTCGGGCAGGGGGGATTCACCCCTCCACTTT.

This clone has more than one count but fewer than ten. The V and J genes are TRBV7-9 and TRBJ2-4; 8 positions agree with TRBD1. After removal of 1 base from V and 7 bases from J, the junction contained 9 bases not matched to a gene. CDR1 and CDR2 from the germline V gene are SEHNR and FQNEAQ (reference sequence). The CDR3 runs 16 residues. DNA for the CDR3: TGTGCCAGCAGCTTAGATGGGGGACAGGTCGGGAACATTCAGTACTTC. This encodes CASSLDGGQVGNIQYF.

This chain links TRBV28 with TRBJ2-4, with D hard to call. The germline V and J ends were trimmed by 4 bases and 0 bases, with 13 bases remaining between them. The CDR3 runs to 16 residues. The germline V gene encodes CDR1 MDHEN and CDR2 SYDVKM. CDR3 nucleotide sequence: TGTGCCAGCAGTTCTCCGGCAGGTGGAGCCAAAAACATTCAGTACTTC. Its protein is CASSSPAGGAKNIQYF.

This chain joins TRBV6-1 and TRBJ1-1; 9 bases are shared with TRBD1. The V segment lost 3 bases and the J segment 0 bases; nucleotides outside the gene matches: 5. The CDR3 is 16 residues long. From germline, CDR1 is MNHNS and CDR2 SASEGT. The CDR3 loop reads CASSERTGDVNTEAFF. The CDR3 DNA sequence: TGTGCCAGCAGTGAGCGGACAGGGGATGTGAACACTGAAGCTTTCTTT.

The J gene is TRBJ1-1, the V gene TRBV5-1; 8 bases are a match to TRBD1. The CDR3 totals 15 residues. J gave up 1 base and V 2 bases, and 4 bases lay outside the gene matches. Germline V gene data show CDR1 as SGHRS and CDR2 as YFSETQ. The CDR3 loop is CASSFQGAQNTEAFF. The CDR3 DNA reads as TGCGCCAGCAGCTTTCAGGGGGCCCAGAACACTGAAGCTTTCTTT.

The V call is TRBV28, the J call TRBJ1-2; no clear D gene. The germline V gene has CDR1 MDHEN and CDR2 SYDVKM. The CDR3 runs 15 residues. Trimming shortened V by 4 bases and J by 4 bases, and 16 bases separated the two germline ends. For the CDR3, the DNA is TGTGCCAGCAGTTGGAGGAGTGCGGTTATCTATGGCTACACCTTC. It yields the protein CASSWRSAVIYGYTF.

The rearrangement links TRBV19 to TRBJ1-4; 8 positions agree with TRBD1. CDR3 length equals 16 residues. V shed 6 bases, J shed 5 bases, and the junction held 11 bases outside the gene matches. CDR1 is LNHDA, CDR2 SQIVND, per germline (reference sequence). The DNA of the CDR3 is TGTGCCAGTAGCCTTGGTGCAGGGGGCGGGAATGAAAAACTGTTTTTT. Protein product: CASSLGAGGGNEKLFF.

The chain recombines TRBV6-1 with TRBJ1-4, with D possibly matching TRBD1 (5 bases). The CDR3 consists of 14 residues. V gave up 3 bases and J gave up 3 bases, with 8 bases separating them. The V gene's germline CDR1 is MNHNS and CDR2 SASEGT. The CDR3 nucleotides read TGTGCCAGCAGTGAGGGGCTGGCTAATGAAAAACTGTTTTTT. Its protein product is CASSEGLANEKLFF.

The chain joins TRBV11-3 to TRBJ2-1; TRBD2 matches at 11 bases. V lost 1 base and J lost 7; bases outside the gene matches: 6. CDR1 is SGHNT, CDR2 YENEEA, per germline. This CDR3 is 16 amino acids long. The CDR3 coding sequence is TGTGCCAGCAGCTTAGGCGGTCTAGCGGGGGGAAATGAGCAGTTCTTC. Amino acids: CASSLGGLAGGNEQFF. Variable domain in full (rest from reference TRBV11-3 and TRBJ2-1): EAGVVQSPRYKIIEKKQPVAFWCNPISGHNTLYWYLQNLGQGPELLIRYENEEAVDDSQLPKDRFSAERLKGVDSTLKIQPAELGDSAVYLCASSLGGLAGGNEQFFGPGTRLTVL.

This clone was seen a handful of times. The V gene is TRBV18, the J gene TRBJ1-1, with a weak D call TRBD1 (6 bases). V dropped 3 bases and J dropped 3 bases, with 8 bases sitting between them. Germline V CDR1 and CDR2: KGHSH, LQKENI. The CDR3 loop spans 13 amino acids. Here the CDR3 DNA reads TGTGCCAGCTCACCTGGGACACACACTGAAGCTTTCTTT. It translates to CASSPGTHTEAFF.